The sequence of this TCR beta chain was determined in a study of T cell responses to AZD1222 COVID-19 vaccine. Study-wide points: Females outnumbered males among donors, who were mostly white British; clonal diversity was possibly underestimated.

This clone has just one count. What it recognizes is unknown. Generated by immunoSEQ multiplex PCR, the TCRdb table keeps only in-frame clones and is missing some. Of 100,000 or so clones in the sample, 85% to 90% are singletons; the top ten hold around 1.5%. V gave up 0 bases and J gave up 1 base, with 4 bases separating them. CDR1 and CDR2 from the germline V gene are LNHDA and SQIVND (reference sequence). The CDR3 totals 13 residues. The rearrangement links TRBV19 to TRBJ2-7; D remains ambiguous. The sequence was obtained from an adult in good health. Sequencing used peripheral blood, obtained on day 0 of AZD1222 vaccination. CDR3 sequence reads: CASSIDLSYEQYF. DNA of the CDR3: TGTGCCAGTAGTATAGATTTATCCTACGAGCAGTACTTC.